The 25 T cell receptor beta chains reported below all come from one sample, sequenced in a study of T-cell reconstitution after alpha-beta-depleted transplantation in children. TCRbeta library construction was performed incorporating unique molecular identifiers. TCRdb re-analysed the PCR reads in MiXCR, keeping a single row per CDR3 protein. Among about 72,000 distinct CDR3 sequences listed, approximately 7.3% were seen once. The input for sequencing was PBMCs from the stem cell graft donor, taken from the stem cell graft. These receptors were obtained from a human donor who donated a stem cell graft to a child with acute lymphoblastic leukemia.

The chain uses TRBV20-1 and TRBJ2-4; TRBD2 matches at 10 bases. The CDR3 contains 14 residues. Germline V gene data show CDR1 as DFQATT and CDR2 as SNEGSKA (reference sequence). V trimming: 6 bases; J trimming: 4 bases; junction bases outside the gene matches: 6. The CDR3 reads CSAPPSGRKNIQYF. The DNA for the CDR3 is TGCAGTGCCCCCCCTAGCGGGAGAAAAAACATTCAGTACTTC.

This clonotype was seen at least ten times. V and J are TRBV20-1 and TRBJ1-3, with 10 bases fitting TRBD1. CDR3 length: 17 amino acids. The V gene end was trimmed by 3 bases and the J gene end by 0 bases; junction bases not matched to a gene: 8. Germline assignment: CDR1 DFQATT and CDR2 SNEGSKA (reference sequence). This CDR3 is CSARWGQGIISGNTIYF. The CDR3, as DNA: TGCAGTGCTAGGTGGGGACAGGGGATCATCTCTGGAAACACCATATATTTT.

This clonotype was seen ten or more times. The rearrangement uses TRBV27 and TRBJ1-6; the match to TRBD1 covers 8 bases. V shed 5 bases, J shed 14 bases, and the junction held 17 bases outside the gene matches. Germline V gene sequence: CDR1 MNHEY, CDR2 SMNVEV (reference sequence). CDR3 length: 16 residues. CDR3 DNA: TGTGCCAGCAGTCGCGGACAGGGCCCCTCTCGTTCGACCCTCCACTTT. It translates to CASSRGQGPSRSTLHF.

There are a few counts of this clonotype. This chain uses TRBV6-4 with TRBJ2-3, with TRBD2 as a possible D gene (6 bases). The CDR3 covers 15 residues. Per the germline V gene, CDR1 is MRHNA and CDR2 is SNTAGT. V lost 0 bases and J lost 2, with 9 bases in between. Here the CDR3 reads CASSDSIAVTDTQYF. CDR3 coding DNA: TGTGCCAGCAGTGACTCGATAGCGGTCACAGATACGCAGTATTTT.

There are a few counts of this clonotype. V is TRBV3-1 and J is TRBJ2-2; tentatively, D is TRBD2 (5 bases). V was shortened by 0 bases and J by 7 bases, with 9 bases between the two germline ends. CDR3 length: 14 residues. In germline, CDR1 is LGHDT, CDR2 YNNKEL (reference sequence). The CDR3 bases are TGTGCCAGCAGCCAAGAGGGAGTGATCGGGGAGCTGTTTTTT. Translated, it gives CASSQEGVIGELFF.

This clonotype was counted many times. The chain combines TRBV20-1 with TRBJ2-7, with 11 bases lining up with TRBD2. Germline V CDR1 and CDR2: DFQATT, SNEGSKA (reference sequence). The CDR3 has 15 amino acids. V gave up 0 bases and J gave up 4 bases; unmatched junction bases: 5. CDR3 sequence (DNA): TGCAGTGCTAGAGATTTGACTAGCGGGGAATACGAGCAGTACTTC. The encoded protein is CSARDLTSGEYEQYF.

This clonotype was counted at least ten times. The chain employs TRBV7-3 and TRBJ2-3; D gene uncertain. Trimming stripped 5 bases from V and 4 bases from J, with 19 bases between. CDR3 size: 16 residues. In germline, CDR1 is SGHTA, CDR2 FQGTGA. The CDR3 DNA reads TGTGCCAGCAGCGACGAATTCTCGTCGGGCCCAGATACGCAGTATTTT. It yields the protein CASSDEFSSGPDTQYF.

This clonotype was picked up many times. The chain employs TRBV5-5 and TRBJ1-1; D not certain. V was pared by 0 bases and J by 3 bases, with 6 bases between. The CDR3 is 13 amino acids. CDR1 and CDR2 from the germline V gene are SGHKS and YYEKEE (reference sequence). The CDR3 is CASSLGEYTEAFF. CDR3 DNA sequence: TGTGCCAGCAGCTTGGGGGAGTACACTGAAGCTTTCTTT. Full variable domain (remainder filled in from reference TRBV5-5 and TRBJ1-1): DAGVTQSPTHLIKTRGQQVTLRCSPISGHKSVSWYQQVLGQGPQFIFQYYEKEERGRGNFPDRFSARQFPNYSSELNVNALLLGDSALYLCASSLGEYTEAFFGQGTRLTVV.

In its sample, this clonotype was seen many times. CDR3 region: CASRPRDDVSYEQYF. CDR3 nucleotides: TGCGCCAGCAGGCCGCGGGACGACGTTTCCTACGAGCAGTACTTC. This sequence joins TRBV5-1 and TRBJ2-7, with a possible D match to TRBD2 (6 bases). Trimming took 5 bases from V and 1 from J, leaving 16 bases between them. The germline V gene has CDR1 SGHRS and CDR2 YFSETQ. The CDR3 runs 15 residues.

This clonotype was seen many times. The chain is built from TRBV5-1 and TRBJ2-1, with TRBD1 matching over 8 bases. The V gene end was trimmed by 4 bases and the J gene end by 7 bases; junction bases not matched to a gene: 10. Germline CDR1 SGHRS, CDR2 YFSETQ. This CDR3 spans 15 amino acids. This CDR3 reads CASSLDGQGLNEQFF. In nucleotides, the CDR3 is TGCGCCAGCAGCCTGGACGGACAGGGCCTTAATGAGCAGTTCTTC. Full variable domain (remainder filled in from reference TRBV5-1 and TRBJ2-1): KAGVTQTPRYLIKTRGQQVTLSCSPISGHRSVSWYQQTPGQGLQFLFEYFSETQRNKGNFPGRFSGRQFSNSRSEMNVSTLELGDSALYLCASSLDGQGLNEQFFGPGTRLTVL.

This chain links TRBV7-3 with TRBJ1-1; perhaps TRBD1 as D (5 bases). The CDR3 sequence is 14 residues long. Trimming left V 5 bases short and J 4 bases short, with 14 bases between. CDR1 is SGHTA and CDR2 is FQGTGA in the germline V gene. The CDR3 loop is CASSPQRDVTEAFF. CDR3 DNA sequence: TGTGCCAGCAGCCCCCAACGGGACGTCACTGAAGCTTTCTTT.

There are many counts of this clonotype. This sequence joins TRBV5-4 and TRBJ2-2; D gene ambiguous. Germline CDR1 is SGHNT and CDR2 is YYREEE (reference sequence). The ends were cut back, 3 bases at V and 3 bases at J, with 9 bases in the middle. There are 14 residues in the CDR3. The CDR3 sequence: CASSSDGYTGELFF. In DNA, the CDR3 is TGTGCCAGCAGCTCGGACGGGTACACCGGGGAGCTGTTTTTT.

This clonotype occurred many times. The rearrangement joins TRBV6-5 to TRBJ1-2; maybe TRBD1 (5 bases). Germline V gene sequence: CDR1 MNHEY, CDR2 SVGAGI. V lost 4 bases and J 5 bases, leaving 17 bases between the germline ends. The CDR3 is made up of 15 amino acids. The CDR3 region is CASSSAAGGVYGYTF. Written as DNA, the CDR3 is TGTGCCAGCAGTTCGGCGGCTGGGGGAGTGTATGGCTACACCTTC.

This clonotype was detected many times. This chain uses TRBV4-2 with TRBJ1-1, with D tentatively TRBD1 (6 bases). Between the trimmed V and J ends, which lost 0 bases and 3 bases, there was a span of 14 bases. The CDR3 runs 16 residues. Per germline, CDR1 LGHNA and CDR2 YNFKEQ. The CDR3 DNA is TGTGCCAGCAGCCAAGAAACTTCCGGGACATACACTGAAGCTTTCTTT. Its protein is CASSQETSGTYTEAFF.

This sequence joins TRBV7-9 and TRBJ2-7, with 10 bases lining up with TRBD2. J lost 3 bases, V lost 2 bases, and 7 bases had no gene match. Per the germline V gene, CDR1 is SEHNR and CDR2 is FQNEAQ (reference sequence). This CDR3 has 16 amino acids. CDR3 nucleotide sequence: TGTGCCAGCAGCTTACATACTAGCGGGGTTCACTACGAGCAGTACTTC. This codes for CASSLHTSGVHYEQYF.

Ten or more counts support this clonotype. V gene TRBV7-8 combines with J gene TRBJ2-1; 10 bases map to TRBD2. This CDR3 is 17 amino acids long. Germline CDR1 reads SGHVS; CDR2 reads FQNEAQ. Trimming removed 1 base from V and 2 bases from J; junction bases left unmatched: 5. Here the CDR3 reads CASSLGTLAGAYNEQFF. DNA for the CDR3: TGTGCCAGCAGCTTAGGAACCCTAGCGGGGGCCTACAATGAGCAGTTCTTC.

This clonotype was seen ten or more times. The chain uses TRBV15 and TRBJ2-7, with 7 nucleotides matching TRBD1. The V gene end was trimmed by 0 bases and the J gene end by 5 bases; junction bases not matched to a gene: 7. CDR1 and CDR2 (germline): LNHNV, YYDKDF (reference sequence). The CDR3 contains 15 residues. The CDR3 DNA reads TGTGCCACCAGCAGAGATCGGCAGGGGGTGGACGAGCAGTACTTC. Amino acids: CATSRDRQGVDEQYF.

This clonotype was detected many times. V usage is TRBV28 and J usage is TRBJ1-1, with 8 bases lining up with TRBD1. With 7 bases clipped from V and 1 base from J, the junction kept 2 bases outside the gene matches. This CDR3 has 13 amino acids. From germline, CDR1 is MDHEN and CDR2 SYDVKM. In nucleotides, the CDR3 is TGTGCCAGCAACAGGGGGGAGAACACTGAAGCTTTCTTT. This translates into CASNRGENTEAFF.

The J gene is TRBJ2-7, the V gene TRBV12-3 or TRBV12-4, with D unclear. V shed 4 bases and J shed 6 bases, with 4 bases lying between them. The CDR3 is 10 amino acids. The CDR3 spells CASSSSEQYF. Written as DNA, the CDR3 is TGTGCCAGCAGTTCTAGCGAGCAGTACTTC.

This clonotype occurred a few times. This chain links TRBV6-6 with TRBJ2-4; D gene ambiguous. This CDR3 contains 12 residues. V lost 4 bases and J 9 bases, leaving 10 bases between the germline ends. Germline V gives CDR1 MNHNY, CDR2 SVGAGI (reference sequence). This chain's CDR3 is CASSLGNAIQYF. The CDR3 nucleotides are TGTGCCAGCAGTTTGGGGAATGCCATTCAGTACTTC.

This clonotype showed up many times. This chain joins TRBV9 and TRBJ2-2, with 8 bases aligning to TRBD2. CDR1 and CDR2 (germline): SGDLS, YYNGEE. This CDR3 has 21 residues. After removal of 2 bases from V and 2 bases from J, the junction contained 20 bases not matched to a gene. The CDR3 here is CASSVPQITRRGVPNTGELFF. The DNA for the CDR3 is TGTGCCAGCAGCGTCCCCCAAATCACACGGCGGGGGGTCCCCAACACCGGGGAGCTGTTTTTT. The full variable domain, rest sourced from reference TRBV9 and TRBJ2-2, is DSGVTQTPKHLITATGQRVTLRCSPRSGDLSVYWYQQSLDQGLQFLIQYYNGEERAKGNILERFSAQQFPDLHSELNLSSLELGDSALYFCASSVPQITRRGVPNTGELFFGEGSRLTVL.

The genes are TRBV18 and TRBJ2-2; 10 positions match TRBD1. The CDR3 has 16 amino acids. V was pared by 3 bases and J by 3 bases, with 4 bases of the junction left unmatched. Per the germline V gene, CDR1 is KGHSH and CDR2 is LQKENI. CDR3 bases: TGTGCCAGCTCACCCCAAGGGACAGGGGACACCGGGGAGCTGTTTTTT. It yields the protein CASSPQGTGDTGELFF.

In this sample, this clonotype turned up many times. The gene calls are TRBV6-2 or TRBV6-3 and TRBJ2-7, with TRBD2 identical over 7 bases. Germline CDR1 is MNHEY and CDR2 is SVGEGT. This CDR3 comprises 13 residues. After removal of 6 bases from V and 4 bases from J, the junction contained 6 bases not matched to a gene. CDR3 residues: CASRGLGGYEQYF. CDR3 sequence (DNA): TGTGCCAGCAGAGGACTAGGCGGTTACGAGCAGTACTTC.

This clonotype was counted many times. The CDR3 spells CASRRYTNTEAFF. The CDR3 DNA sequence: TGTGCCAGCAGGAGGTACACGAACACTGAAGCTTTCTTT. The rearrangement joins TRBV6-4 to TRBJ1-1, with D unresolved. Trimming removed 6 bases from V and 1 base from J, with 9 bases in between. The germline V gene encodes CDR1 MRHNA and CDR2 SNTAGT. This CDR3 has 13 residues.

Ten or more counts support this clonotype. The V call is TRBV24-1, the J call TRBJ2-1, with D perhaps assigned TRBD1 or TRBD2 (5 bases each). CDR3 length equals 14 residues. Looked up from germline, CDR1 is KGHDR and CDR2 is SFDVKD. V lost 2 bases and J lost 6, with 10 bases in between. For the CDR3, the DNA is TGTGCCACCAGTGATTCGGGACGGTTCAATGAGCAGTTCTTC. Translated, it gives CATSDSGRFNEQFF.